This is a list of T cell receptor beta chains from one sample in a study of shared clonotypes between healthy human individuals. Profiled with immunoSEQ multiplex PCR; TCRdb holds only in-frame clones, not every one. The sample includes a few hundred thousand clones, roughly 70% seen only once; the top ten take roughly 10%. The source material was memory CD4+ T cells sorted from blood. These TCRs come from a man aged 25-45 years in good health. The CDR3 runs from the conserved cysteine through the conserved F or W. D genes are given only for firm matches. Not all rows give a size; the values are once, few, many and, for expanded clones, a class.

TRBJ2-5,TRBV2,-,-,TGTGCCAGCAGGGGGGGAGCTCAAGAGACCCAGTACTTC,CASRGGAQETQYF
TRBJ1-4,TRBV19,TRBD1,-,TGTGCCAGTAGCCCGGACAGGGTAGGATCAAATGAAAAACTGTTTTTT,CASSPDRVGSNEKLFF
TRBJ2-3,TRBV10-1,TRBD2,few,TGCGCCAGCAGTGGTGGCGGGAGTCGTCAAGATACGCAGTATTTT,CASSGGGSRQDTQYF
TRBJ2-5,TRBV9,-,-,TGTGCCAGCAGCGTGGGTAGGGAAGAGACCCAGTACTTC,CASSVGREETQYF
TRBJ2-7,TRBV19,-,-,TGTGCCAGTAGTTTTCTGGGATTACTTTCCGAGCAGTACTTC,CASSFLGLLSEQYF
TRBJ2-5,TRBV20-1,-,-,TGCAGTGCAGGGTACGGGGAGACCCAGTACTTC,CSAGYGETQYF
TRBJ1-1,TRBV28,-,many,TGTGCCAGCTCTAGAGACAGGTGGGGGAATGAATTT,CASSRDRWGNEF
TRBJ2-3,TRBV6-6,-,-,TGTGCCAGCAGCACCCTAGCGCCTGACACAGATACGCAGTATTTT,CASSTLAPDTDTQYF
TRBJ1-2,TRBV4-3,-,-,TGCGCCAGCAGCCAAGATAATTCCGGGTATGGCTACACCTTC,CASSQDNSGYGYTF
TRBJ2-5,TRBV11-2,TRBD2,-,TGTGCCAGCAGGACTCTTAGCGGGAGGGCCGGAGAGACCCAGTACTTC,CASRTLSGRAGETQYF
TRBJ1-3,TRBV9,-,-,TGTGCCAGCAGCGCCGGGGGGCGGTACGGACACACCATATATTTT,CASSAGGRYGHTIYF
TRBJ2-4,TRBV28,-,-,TGTGCCAGCAGTTTAAGCCAGGGCGGGTACATTCAGTACTTC,CASSLSQGGYIQYF
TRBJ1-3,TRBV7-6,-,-,TGTGCCAGCAGCCCTTCCAGGGTCTCTGGAAACACCATATATTTT,CASSPSRVSGNTIYF
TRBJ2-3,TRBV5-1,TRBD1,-,TGCGCCAGCAGCGATATGACAGGGAACACAGATACGCAGTATTTT,CASSDMTGNTDTQYF
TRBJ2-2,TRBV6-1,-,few,TGTGCCAGCAGCCAGACAGGAGCGAACACCGGGGAGCTGTTTTTT,CASSQTGANTGELFF
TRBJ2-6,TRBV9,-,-,TGTGCCAGCAGCGCGAAAGTTACCGTGAGCTCTGGGGCCAACGTCCTGACTTTC,CASSAKVTVSSGANVLTF
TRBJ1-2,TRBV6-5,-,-,TGTGCCAGCAGCCACCCTCAGGGGTATGGCTACACCTTC,CASSHPQGYGYTF
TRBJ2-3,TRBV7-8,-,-,TGTGCCAGCAGCCTCCCATCGAACAGGGTAACGCAGTATTTT,CASSLPSNRVTQYF
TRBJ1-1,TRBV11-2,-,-,TGTGCCAGCAGCATACAGGGAGGTCGAGGAAACACTGAAGCTTTCTTT,CASSIQGGRGNTEAFF
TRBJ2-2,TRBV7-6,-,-,TGTGCCAGCAGCCGGGACCAAAACACCGGGGAGCTGTTTTTT,CASSRDQNTGELFF
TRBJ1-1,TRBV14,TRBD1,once,TGTGCCAGCAGCCAAGATATAGGGGGCGCACAAGAAGCTTTCTTT,CASSQDIGGAQEAFF
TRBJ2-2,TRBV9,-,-,TGTGCCAGCAGCGCTTGGGCTAGTCGTCCCGGGGAGCTGTTTTTT,CASSAWASRPGELFF
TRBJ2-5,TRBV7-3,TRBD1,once,TGTGCCAGCAGCTTACGACCGGGACAGGTCGGGGAGACCCAGTACTTC,CASSLRPGQVGETQYF
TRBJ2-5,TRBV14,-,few,TGTGCCAGCAGCCAATTCAGCGCGTACCAAGAGACCCAGTACTTC,CASSQFSAYQETQYF